These 24 T cell receptor beta chains were sequenced from one sample in a study of blood T cells in healthy people across ages. A sample-barcoded 5' primer and a J-beta primer mix were used in a second PCR of roughly 7 to 12 cycles. TCRdb ran MiXCR on the 5' RACE reads and lists one entry per CDR3 protein. Among about 1.4 million distinct CDR3 sequences listed, around 59% were seen once. The source material was blood. These receptors came from a man between 18 and 35 years old in good health.

The V and J genes are TRBV5-1 and TRBJ2-2; D unresolved. Germline V gene sequence: CDR1 SGHRS, CDR2 YFSETQ. The CDR3 extends over 14 amino acids. V lost 4 bases, J lost 6 bases, and 13 bases lay in between. The CDR3 protein is CASSPGAHAGELFF. The CDR3 bases are TGCGCCAGCAGCCCCGGAGCGCACGCCGGGGAGCTGTTTTTT.

The CDR3 sequence is CASSRTGTYTGELFF. DNA of the CDR3: TGTGCCAGCAGTCGGACAGGGACTTACACCGGGGAGCTGTTTTTT. This chain joins TRBV6-5 and TRBJ2-2; the match to TRBD1 covers 8 bases. Germline V gene sequence: CDR1 MNHEY, CDR2 SVGAGI. There are 15 residues in the CDR3. J gave up 3 bases and V 5 bases, and 5 bases lay outside the gene matches.

The chain uses TRBV7-8 and TRBJ2-2; no reliable D call. This CDR3 region has 15 residues. The V gene's germline CDR1 is SGHVS and CDR2 FQNEAQ. The germline V and J ends were trimmed by 4 bases and 2 bases, with 11 bases remaining between them. In nucleotides, the CDR3 is TGTGCCAGCAGCTCGAGGACCTTCAACACCGGGGAGCTGTTTTTT. Its protein product is CASSSRTFNTGELFF.

This clonotype was picked up one time. J is TRBJ2-1 and V is TRBV6-1; a weak D match, TRBD1 (5 bases). Germline V CDR1 and CDR2: MNHNS, SASEGT. V lost 6 bases and J 8 bases, leaving 20 bases between the germline ends. The CDR3 runs to 15 residues. Written as DNA, the CDR3 is TGTGCCAGCAGCCCCGGGTTTGGCAGGGTGGATGAGCAGTTCTTC. This sequence encodes CASSPGFGRVDEQFF.

The gene calls are TRBV5-1 and TRBJ1-1, with D hard to call. The CDR3 extends over 15 amino acids. Between the trimmed V and J ends, which lost 3 bases and 3 bases, there was a span of 15 bases. CDR1 is SGHRS, CDR2 YFSETQ, per germline. The CDR3 loop is CASSSRPATDTEAFF. The CDR3, as DNA: TGCGCCAGCAGCTCAAGACCTGCAACGGACACTGAAGCTTTCTTT.

This clonotype was observed a handful of times. The genes are TRBV5-1 and TRBJ2-7, with 10 bases matching TRBD1. Trimming cost V 4 bases and J 1 base; bases outside gene matches: 5. Germline-derived CDR1 and CDR2 are SGHRS and YFSETQ. The CDR3 loop spans 15 amino acids. The DNA for the CDR3 is TGCGCCAGCAGCAAACCGGGACAGGGGTCCTACGAGCAGTACTTC. The encoded protein is CASSKPGQGSYEQYF.

The CDR3 region has the DNA TGTGCCAGCAGTTCCCTGGGACCCTCGGCCGGGGAGCTGTTTTTT. This sequence encodes CASSSLGPSAGELFF. This chain uses TRBV27 with TRBJ2-2; D may match TRBD1 or TRBD2 (5 bases each). Germline V gene sequence: CDR1 MNHEY, CDR2 SMNVEV (reference sequence). The CDR3 totals 15 residues. Trimming removed 4 bases from V and 6 bases from J, with 15 bases in between.

The chain employs TRBV7-9 and TRBJ1-2; D possibly corresponds to TRBD1 (6 bases). Trimming shortened V by 1 base and J by 0 bases, and 15 bases separated the two germline ends. CDR3 length equals 17 residues. CDR1 is SEHNR and CDR2 is FQNEAQ in the germline V gene (reference sequence). CDR3 residues: CASSLGVEGVPNYGYTF. The CDR3 DNA reads TGTGCCAGCAGCTTAGGGGTTGAGGGGGTTCCTAACTATGGCTACACCTTC.

This clonotype has more than one count but fewer than ten. The chain has TRBV12-3 or TRBV12-4 and TRBJ2-7; D possibly matches TRBD1 or TRBD2 (6 bases each). Trimming shortened V by 6 bases and J by 5 bases, and 23 bases separated the two germline ends. The CDR3 spans 16 residues. CDR3: CASSLLFSGQPDEQYF. CDR3 nucleotides: TGTGCCAGCAGCCTCCTTTTTAGCGGACAGCCTGACGAGCAGTACTTC.

The chain is built from TRBV12-3 or TRBV12-4 and TRBJ2-2; D uncertain. V was pared by 5 bases and J by 6 bases, with 10 bases between. This CDR3 comprises 13 residues. CDR3 amino acids: CASSPLLAGELFF. DNA for the CDR3: TGTGCCAGCAGTCCTCTCTTGGCCGGGGAGCTGTTTTTT.

The chain has TRBV2 and TRBJ2-1, with 8 bases lining up with TRBD2. This CDR3 contains 13 residues. The germline V gene has CDR1 SNHLY and CDR2 FYNNEI. V was pared by 7 bases and J by 7 bases, with 6 bases of the junction left unmatched. CDR3 in DNA: TGTGCCAGCACCTGGGGCGGGGGGAATGAGCAGTTCTTC. This codes for CASTWGGGNEQFF.

This clonotype was picked up a small number of times. The DNA of the CDR3 is TGTGCCAGCAGTCTAAACCCCGGAAACACTGAAGCTTTCTTT. Amino acid sequence: CASSLNPGNTEAFF. V and J are TRBV27 and TRBJ1-1; D not certain. This CDR3 is 14 amino acids long. Trimming removed 5 bases from V and 2 bases from J, with 12 bases in between. Germline V gene lookup returns CDR1 MNHEY and CDR2 SMNVEV (reference sequence).

The chain recombines TRBV3-1 with TRBJ1-2; a weak D match, TRBD1 (5 bases). CDR3 length: 13 amino acids. CDR1 LGHDT and CDR2 YNNKEL come from the germline V gene (reference sequence). Trimming took off 3 bases at V and 4 bases at J, with 9 bases between the two ends. The CDR3 protein is CASSHRQFYGYTF. The CDR3 DNA follows: TGTGCCAGCAGCCACCGACAGTTCTATGGCTACACCTTC. Complete variable domain (other parts from reference TRBV3-1 and TRBJ1-2): DTAVSQTPKYLVTQMGNDKSIKCEQNLGHDTMYWYKQDSKKFLKIMFSYNNKELIINETVPNRFSPKSPDKAHLNLHINSLELGDSAVYFCASSHRQFYGYTFGSGTRLTVV.

The chain carries TRBV12-3 or TRBV12-4 and TRBJ1-4, with 9 nucleotides matching TRBD1. Trimming took 5 bases from V and 6 from J; bases not matched to a gene: 7. The CDR3 consists of 15 residues. DNA of the CDR3: TGTGCCAGCAGTCTACAGACAGGGGGGGATGAAAAACTGTTTTTT. Amino acid sequence: CASSLQTGGDEKLFF.

The V gene is TRBV20-1, the J gene TRBJ1-6; 10 nucleotides align to TRBD1. This CDR3 comprises 15 residues. The V and J ends lost 5 bases and 8 bases, in that order; junction bases with no gene match: 9. The germline CDR1 and CDR2 sequences are DFQATT and SNEGSKA (reference sequence). DNA for the CDR3: TGCAGTGCTCAGACCGGGACAGGGGATTATTCACCCCTCCACTTT. This codes for CSAQTGTGDYSPLHF.

This clonotype was picked up a small number of times. The genes are TRBV4-1 and TRBJ2-1; TRBD1 or TRBD2 may be the D gene (5 bases each). The CDR3 sequence is 14 residues long. Looked up from germline, CDR1 is MGHRA and CDR2 is YSYEKL. V was pared by 0 bases and J by 7 bases, with 10 bases between. CDR3 sequence (DNA): TGCGCCAGCAGCCAAGAGGGGGTCAGGAATGAGCAGTTCTTC. It is translated as CASSQEGVRNEQFF.

The rearrangement uses TRBV14 and TRBJ1-2, with no clear D. The CDR3 has 15 residues. Trimming removed 0 bases at V and 8 bases at J, with 16 bases between. The V gene's germline CDR1 is SGHDN and CDR2 FVKESK. As DNA, the CDR3 is TGTGCCAGCAGCCAAGATCGGATGGTGACCGGGGGCTACACCTTC. The encoded protein is CASSQDRMVTGGYTF.

The sample holds one count of this clonotype. The chain employs TRBV20-1 and TRBJ2-7; no clear D. CDR3 length: 17 residues. Germline V gene data show CDR1 as DFQATT and CDR2 as SNEGSKA (reference sequence). Between the trimmed V and J ends, which lost 0 bases and 0 bases, there was a span of 18 bases. CDR3 sequence (DNA): TGCAGTGCTAGAGATCCTCTTAGAGCCCAGCCCTCCTACGAGCAGTACTTC. Translation gives CSARDPLRAQPSYEQYF.

At least ten counts were recorded for this clonotype. CDR3 protein: CASRERAGQTYNEQFF. The CDR3 DNA reads TGTGCCAGCAGAGAGCGAGCGGGACAAACCTACAATGAGCAGTTCTTC. The chain has TRBV6-2 or TRBV6-3 and TRBJ2-1, with D possibly being TRBD2 (7 bases). Per the germline V gene, CDR1 is MNHEY and CDR2 is SVGEGT. Deletions cut 6 bases from V and 2 bases from J, with 17 bases between. This CDR3 comprises 16 residues.

This clonotype has ten or more counts. The chain couples TRBV7-9 to TRBJ2-1; 12 bases are a match to TRBD2. CDR1 is SEHNR and CDR2 is FQNEAQ in the germline V gene (reference sequence). V was pared by 6 bases and J by 4 bases, with 7 bases of the junction left unmatched. This CDR3 has 16 residues. The CDR3: CASRTGLAGTYNEQFF. The CDR3 DNA sequence: TGTGCCAGCAGGACCGGACTAGCGGGGACTTACAATGAGCAGTTCTTC.

The rearrangement uses TRBV6-5 and TRBJ1-2; 10 bases line up with TRBD1. V shed 0 bases, J shed 6 bases, and the junction held 4 bases outside the gene matches. The CDR3 is 15 amino acids. Looked up from germline, CDR1 is MNHEY and CDR2 is SVGAGI. The CDR3 region is CASSYSRTGGNGYTF. The CDR3 DNA follows: TGTGCCAGCAGTTACTCGAGGACAGGGGGGAATGGCTACACCTTC.

This clonotype showed up just once. V usage is TRBV7-2 and J usage is TRBJ2-4, with a weak D call TRBD1 (6 bases). The J call may not be correct, given that the DNA end is closer to TRBJ2-7. Germline values: CDR1 SGHTA, CDR2 FQGNSA. This CDR3 spans 13 amino acids. CDR3 coding DNA: TGTGCCAGCAGCTTAGCGAACAGGGACGAGCAGTACTTC. It specifies CASSLANRDEQYF.

In this sample, this clonotype turned up a few times. The chain recombines TRBV7-9 with TRBJ1-1; D is perhaps TRBD1 (5 bases). Germline CDR1 SEHNR, CDR2 FQNEAQ (reference sequence). Trimming shortened V by 5 bases and J by 0 bases, and 10 bases separated the two germline ends. CDR3 length equals 14 residues. The CDR3 loop is CASSADKLNTEAFF. The CDR3, as DNA: TGTGCCAGCAGCGCGGACAAGCTGAACACTGAAGCTTTCTTT.

The table lists this clonotype with a few counts. The CDR3, as DNA: TGTGCCAGCAGCCGCCAGGGCTGGGGGGAGTCCACAGATACGCAGTATTTT. This encodes CASSRQGWGESTDTQYF. V is TRBV7-2 and J is TRBJ2-3, with D maybe TRBD2 (6 bases). Trimming stripped 5 bases from V and 2 bases from J, with 20 bases between. Germline values: CDR1 SGHTA, CDR2 FQGNSA. The CDR3 loop spans 17 amino acids.